The T cell receptor (beta chain) under discussion was sequenced for a study of T cells in Graves' hyperthyroidism and ophthalmopathy. RNA transcripts yielded amplified TCR beta CDR3 regions. The TCR CDR3 was amplified in a first-round RT-PCR using the HTBI primer set. One entry per CDR3 protein results from TCRdb running MiXCR on the multiplex PCR reads. The table lists about 400,000 distinct CDR3 sequences, roughly an eighth of them singletons. On this clonotype itself: Antigen specificity is unknown.

Trimming stripped 0 bases from V and 2 bases from J, with 7 bases between. This CDR3 has 14 residues. Points from the study as a whole: Median prediction lead before ophthalmopathy onset was 5 to 7 months with the model. Among clonotypes expanded in thyroid above 0.001, most were also found in blood.

The sequencing input was blood. The sequence came from a man aged 50-60 years with Graves' ophthalmopathy. The gene calls are TRBV12-3 or TRBV12-4 and TRBJ1-1; D is ambiguous. CDR3 DNA sequence: TGTGCCAGCAGTTTAGCACCAGTTAACACTGAAGCTTTCTTT. Amino acid sequence: CASSLAPVNTEAFF.